One sample yielded the 13 T cell receptor beta chains listed below, sequenced in a study of CD8 T cells in ankylosing spondylitis (dated by TCRdb to between 2016 and 2019). Results the study describes overall, beyond this receptor: A TCR beta motif of eight highly homologous amino acid variants appeared characteristic of blood from ankylosing spondylitis patients.

Their antigens are not known. The library came from 5' RACE. For sequencing, an Illumina HiSeq 2500 was employed. TCRdb itself trimmed the public reads at Q25 with fastp, ran MiXCR and retained productive beta chains. CDR3 protein sequences are deduplicated, and each keeps its most common genes and DNA. For this sample the table gives roughly 450,000 distinct CDR3 sequences, of which roughly 26% were detected only once. Clones ranked in the top ten supply 0.89% of the sample. Sequences were obtained from blood, either unsorted or a sorted T cell fraction (not recorded which). The origin of the receptors is a male donor with ankylosing spondylitis.

This chain uses TRBV3-1 with TRBJ1-4; no definite D call. Germline CDR1 LGHDT, CDR2 YNNKEL (reference sequence). With 4 bases removed from V and 12 bases from J, the gap between germline ends came to 12 bases. This CDR3 is 12 amino acids long. DNA for the CDR3: TGTGCCAGCAGCCCATCCTCGGGAGAACTGTTTTTT. The encoded protein is CASSPSSGELFF.

This sequence joins TRBV20-1 and TRBJ2-5, with 8 bases lining up with TRBD2. This CDR3 comprises 15 residues. The germline gives CDR1 DFQATT, CDR2 SNEGSKA (reference sequence). Trimming cost V 5 bases and J 2 bases; bases outside gene matches: 10. The CDR3 is CSAGYSGVTQETQYF. DNA of the CDR3: TGCAGTGCTGGATATAGCGGGGTAACACAAGAGACCCAGTACTTC.

This clonotype was counted at least ten times. V usage is TRBV11-2 and J usage is TRBJ1-1, with D possibly matching TRBD1 (5 bases). Germline CDR1 reads SGHAT; CDR2 reads FQNNGV. V dropped 1 base and J dropped 1 base, with 7 bases sitting between them. The CDR3 has 14 residues. CDR3 sequence (DNA): TGTGCCAGCAGCTTAGGGGGCCCGAACACTGAAGCTTTCTTT. Amino acids: CASSLGGPNTEAFF.

The V call is TRBV4-1, the J call TRBJ2-5, with TRBD2 identical over 7 bases. The trim removed 1 base at V and 5 bases at J, leaving 10 bases unmatched. This CDR3 region has 16 residues. Per the germline V gene, CDR1 is MGHRA and CDR2 is YSYEKL. This chain's CDR3 is CASSQGRVREGETQYF. The CDR3 nucleotides are TGCGCCAGCAGCCAAGGGAGGGTCAGGGAGGGGGAGACCCAGTACTTC.

This clonotype has a handful of counts. V usage is TRBV7-2 and J usage is TRBJ2-5; D could derive from TRBD1 or TRBD2 (6 bases each). The CDR3 spans 16 residues. The ends were cut back, 1 base at V and 1 base at J, with 13 bases in the middle. Germline V gene sequence: CDR1 SGHTA, CDR2 FQGNSA. CDR3 bases: TGTGCCAGCAGCTTAGGTTTACAGGGAGGCCAAGAGACCCAGTACTTC. It specifies CASSLGLQGGQETQYF.

Turning to this clonotype: The junction and the germline gene differ at one end; a read error may be behind it. The chain has TRBV20-1 and TRBJ1-3; no firm D call. Germline CDR1 is DFQATT and CDR2 is SNEGSKA (reference sequence). CDR3 length: 12 residues. CDR3: CSATSSGLVANF. The CDR3 DNA follows: TGCAGTGCTACGTCGTCTGGCCTCGTGGCGAATTTT.

In its sample, this clonotype was seen a few times. V is TRBV3-1 and J is TRBJ2-1; D is unclear. Germline CDR1 is LGHDT and CDR2 is YNNKEL (reference sequence). The CDR3 is 14 residues long. Trimming cost V 1 base and J 8 bases, with 12 bases left between them. The CDR3 sequence: CASSQGGWADEQFF. CDR3 DNA: TGTGCCAGCAGCCAAGGTGGCTGGGCGGATGAGCAGTTCTTC.

This rearrangement joins TRBV7-9 to TRBJ2-5, with D hard to call. The CDR3 runs to 13 residues. Trimming left V 7 bases short and J 5 bases short, with 14 bases between. Germline values: CDR1 SEHNR, CDR2 FQNEAQ (reference sequence). This CDR3 reads CASTWSNIETQYF. Here the CDR3 DNA reads TGTGCCAGCACCTGGAGCAACATCGAGACCCAGTACTTC.

This clonotype occurred a few times. V gene TRBV6-6 combines with J gene TRBJ1-6; D remains ambiguous. Trimming took 2 bases from V and 9 from J, leaving 8 bases between them. The CDR3 is made up of 13 amino acids. Per the germline V gene, CDR1 is MNHNY and CDR2 is SVGAGI (reference sequence). CDR3 sequence reads: CASSYGEVSPLHF. DNA for the CDR3: TGTGCCAGCAGTTACGGGGAAGTTTCACCCCTCCACTTT.

As regards this clonotype: Possible read error: a much larger clone is one base away. The chain's CDR3 is CASSSGQGADQPQHF. In DNA, the CDR3 is TGTGCCAGCAGCTCGGGACAGGGGGCAGATCAGCCCCAGCATTTT. The chain joins TRBV28 to TRBJ1-5, with 12 nucleotides matching TRBD1. This CDR3 comprises 15 residues. CDR1 is MDHEN, CDR2 SYDVKM, per germline. V was clipped by 6 bases and J by 5 bases; unmatched bases: 5. Supplemented by reference TRBV28 and TRBJ1-5, the full variable domain reads DVKVTQSSRYLVKRTGEKVFLECVQDMDHENMFWYRQDPGLGLRLIYFSYDVKMKEKGDIPEGYSVSREKKERFSLILESASTNQTSMYLCASSSGQGADQPQHFGDGTRLSIL.

V and J are TRBV7-2 and TRBJ2-7; 8 bases fit TRBD2. The germline CDR1 and CDR2 sequences are SGHTA and FQGNSA. The CDR3 contains 13 residues. J lost 3 bases, V lost 3 bases, and 1 base had no gene match. CDR3 in DNA: TGTGCCAGCAGCTTGGGACTAGACTACGAGCAGTACTTC. Protein: CASSLGLDYEQYF.

This clonotype was observed a handful of times. V usage is TRBV12-3 or TRBV12-4 and J usage is TRBJ2-7; maybe TRBD2 (6 bases). The CDR3 covers 14 residues. V was pared by 6 bases and J by 5 bases, with 17 bases between. DNA for the CDR3: TGTGCCAGCAGCCTCCTAGCGCTGAAAAACGAGCAGTACTTC. Translated: CASSLLALKNEQYF.

This clonotype has just one count. This chain connects TRBV6-4 to TRBJ1-1; D unclear. The length of the CDR3 is 14 residues. V lost 6 bases and J 6 bases, leaving 17 bases between the germline ends. Germline CDR1 MRHNA, CDR2 SNTAGT. The CDR3, as DNA: TGTGCCAGCAGCCCTACACCGGGGTTCGCTGAAGCTTTCTTT. Amino acids: CASSPTPGFAEAFF.